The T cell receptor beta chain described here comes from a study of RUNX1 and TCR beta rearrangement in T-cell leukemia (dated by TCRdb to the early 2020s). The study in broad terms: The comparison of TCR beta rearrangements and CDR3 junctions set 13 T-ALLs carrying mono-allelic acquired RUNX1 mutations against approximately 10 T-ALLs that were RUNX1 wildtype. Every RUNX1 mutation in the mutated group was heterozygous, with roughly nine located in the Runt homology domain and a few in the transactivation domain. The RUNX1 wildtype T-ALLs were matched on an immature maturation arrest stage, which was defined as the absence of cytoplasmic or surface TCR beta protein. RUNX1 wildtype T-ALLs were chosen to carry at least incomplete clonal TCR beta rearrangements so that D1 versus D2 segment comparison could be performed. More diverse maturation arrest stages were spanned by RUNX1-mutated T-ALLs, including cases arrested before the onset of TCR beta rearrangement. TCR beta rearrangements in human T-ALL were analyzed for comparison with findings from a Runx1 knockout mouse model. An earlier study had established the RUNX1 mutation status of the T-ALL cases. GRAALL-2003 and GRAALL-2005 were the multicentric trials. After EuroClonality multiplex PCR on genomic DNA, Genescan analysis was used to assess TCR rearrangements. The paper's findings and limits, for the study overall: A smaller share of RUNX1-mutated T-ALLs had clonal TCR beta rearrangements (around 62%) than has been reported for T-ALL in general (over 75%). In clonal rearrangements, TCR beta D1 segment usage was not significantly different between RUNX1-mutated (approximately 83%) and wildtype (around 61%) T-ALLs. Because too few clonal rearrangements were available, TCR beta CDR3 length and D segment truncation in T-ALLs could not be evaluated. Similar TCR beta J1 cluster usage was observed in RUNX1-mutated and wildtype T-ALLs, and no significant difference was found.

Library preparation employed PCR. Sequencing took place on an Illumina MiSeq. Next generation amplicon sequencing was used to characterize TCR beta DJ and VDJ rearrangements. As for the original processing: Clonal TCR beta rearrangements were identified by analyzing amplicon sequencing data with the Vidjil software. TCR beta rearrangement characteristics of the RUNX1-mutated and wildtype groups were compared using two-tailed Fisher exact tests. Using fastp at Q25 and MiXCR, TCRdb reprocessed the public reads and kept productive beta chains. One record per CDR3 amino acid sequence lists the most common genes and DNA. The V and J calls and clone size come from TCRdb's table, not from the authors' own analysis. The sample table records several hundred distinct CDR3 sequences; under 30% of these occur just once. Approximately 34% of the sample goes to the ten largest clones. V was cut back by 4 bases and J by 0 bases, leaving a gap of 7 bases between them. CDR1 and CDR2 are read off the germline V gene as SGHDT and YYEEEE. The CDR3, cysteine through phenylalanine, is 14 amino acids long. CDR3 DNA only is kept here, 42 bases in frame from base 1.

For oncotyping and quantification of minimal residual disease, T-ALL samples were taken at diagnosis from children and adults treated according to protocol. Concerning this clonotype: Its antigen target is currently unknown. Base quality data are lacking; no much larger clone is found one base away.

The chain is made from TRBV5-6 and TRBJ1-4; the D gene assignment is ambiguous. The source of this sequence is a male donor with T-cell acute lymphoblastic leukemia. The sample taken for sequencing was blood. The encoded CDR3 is CASSGIATNEKLFF. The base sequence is TGTGCCAGCAGCGGCATAGCAACTAATGAAAAACTGTTTTTT.